This TCR beta chain was captured in a study of T cell repertoires in cytomegalovirus infection. Study details: Public TCR beta signatures provided an indication of both CMV infection and a matching HLA type.

Study-level results: Identification of carriers of CMV plus the relevant HLA was performed using cumulative public TCR beta family frequency. It was HLA-C-restricted CMV-specific TCR beta clonotypes that dominated the response ex vivo.

TCRdb reprocessed the reads with MiXCR, giving one entry per CDR3 protein. Of more than 650,000 distinct CDR3 sequences detected, 35% to 40% appear once; the ten largest clones hold about 2.8%. This clonotype came up a few times. Its antigen is currently unknown. CDR3 size: 13 residues. V lost 1 base, J lost 8 bases, and 12 bases lay in between. Germline CDR1 reads SGHDT; CDR2 reads YYEEEE. The rearrangement uses TRBV5-6 and TRBJ1-1; D uncertain. What was sequenced was PBMCs. This clonotype was obtained from a human donor in good health (CMV status not recorded). Some clones in this sample may be carry-over from other donors' samples. CDR3 residues: CASSLLALGEAFF. As DNA, the CDR3 is TGTGCCAGCAGCTTGCTTGCGTTGGGGGAAGCTTTCTTT.